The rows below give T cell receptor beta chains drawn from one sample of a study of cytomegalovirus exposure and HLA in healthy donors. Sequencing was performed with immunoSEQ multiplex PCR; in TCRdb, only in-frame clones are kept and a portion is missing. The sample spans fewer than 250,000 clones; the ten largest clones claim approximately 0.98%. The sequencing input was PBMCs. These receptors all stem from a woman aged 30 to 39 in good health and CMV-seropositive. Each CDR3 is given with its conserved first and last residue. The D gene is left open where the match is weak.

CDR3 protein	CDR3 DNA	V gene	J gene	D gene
CASRNLSSGANVLTF	TGCGCCAGCAGAAACCTAAGCTCTGGGGCCAACGTCCTGACTTTC	TRBV5-1	TRBJ2-6	.
CASSRGWGQGYNEQFF	TGTGCCAGCAGCCGAGGTTGGGGACAGGGCTACAATGAGCAGTTCTTC	TRBV2	TRBJ2-1	TRBD1
CASSEGLQGRGETQYF	TGCGCCAGCAGTGAAGGGTTACAGGGACGAGGGGAGACCCAGTACTTC	TRBV10-1	TRBJ2-5	.
CASSYSGENTEAFF	TGTGCCAGCAGTTACTCAGGGGAGAACACTGAAGCTTTCTTT	TRBV6-6	TRBJ1-1	.
CASSLTGGVDEQYF	TGCGCCAGCAGCCTGACAGGGGGCGTCGACGAGCAGTACTTC	TRBV5-1	TRBJ2-7	TRBD1
CASSSWGTSGYSSYEQYF	TGTGCCAGTAGTTCCTGGGGGACTAGCGGGTACAGCTCCTACGAGCAGTACTTC	TRBV19	TRBJ2-7	TRBD2
CASSFSDEPQHF	TGTGCCAGCAGCTTTAGCGACGAGCCCCAGCATTTT	TRBV7-9	TRBJ1-5	.
CASSNRGGQETQYF	TGTGCCAGTAGTAACAGGGGGGGGCAAGAGACCCAGTACTTC	TRBV19	TRBJ2-5	.
CATSRDDRGSYNEQFF	TGTGCCACCAGCAGAGACGACAGGGGGTCCTACAATGAGCAGTTCTTC	TRBV15	TRBJ2-1	TRBD1
CASSPLESQPQHF	TGTGCCAGCTCACCTTTAGAAAGTCAGCCCCAGCATTTT	TRBV18	TRBJ1-5	.
CASSMTGGTEAFF	TGTGCCAGTAGTATGACAGGGGGCACTGAAGCTTTCTTT	TRBV19	TRBJ1-1	TRBD1
CASSLNDRAKDTQYF	TGCGCCAGCAGCTTGAACGACAGGGCTAAGGATACGCAGTATTTT	TRBV5-1	TRBJ2-3	TRBD1